These 30 T cell receptor beta chains share one sample of origin, sequenced in a study of beta chain features in type 1 diabetes. Expressed TCRB transcripts were sequenced after all isolated RNA was converted to cDNA. Only in-frame clones appear in the TCRdb table, and some are missing; sequencing was by immunoSEQ multiplex PCR. This table has some 500,000 clones, roughly 11% appearing once. Sequencing was carried out using naive CD4+ T cells from blood. The receptors were gathered from a woman aged 18-30 years in good health.

This clone was seen more than once but under ten times. The gene calls are TRBV7-9 and TRBJ2-1, with D tentatively TRBD1 or TRBD2 (6 bases each). The ends were cut back, 5 bases at V and 6 bases at J, with 20 bases in the middle. The CDR3 is made up of 16 amino acids. Germline V gives CDR1 SEHNR, CDR2 FQNEAQ (reference sequence). The CDR3 DNA sequence: TGTGCCAGCAGCCCCGCGAGGAGGGGGGCAGGCAATGAGCAGTTCTTC. This encodes CASSPARRGAGNEQFF.

This clone was seen a handful of times. The identical CDR3 is also encoded by other nucleotide sequences in the sample. J is TRBJ1-1 and V is TRBV6-5, with unresolved D. V was clipped by 0 bases and J by 9 bases, with 5 bases between them. Germline V CDR1 and CDR2: MNHEY, SVGAGI. This CDR3 spans 11 amino acids. The CDR3 DNA is TGTGCCAGCAGTTACTCAGGAAAAGCTTTCTTT. It is translated as CASSYSGKAFF.

This sequence joins TRBV7-9 and TRBJ2-7; the D gene is possibly TRBD2 (6 bases). CDR1 and CDR2 from the germline V gene are SEHNR and FQNEAQ (reference sequence). This CDR3 has 15 amino acids. Trimming stripped 6 bases from V and 0 bases from J, with 15 bases between. The CDR3 nucleotides read TGTGCCAGCAGTGCCGGGGCCGGGAGCTCCTACGAGCAGTACTTC. Translation: CASSAGAGSSYEQYF. Full variable domain (missing parts from reference TRBV7-9 and TRBJ2-7): DTGVSQNPRHKITKRGQNVTFRCDPISEHNRLYWYRQTLGQGPEFLTYFQNEAQLEKSRLLSDRFSAERPKGSFSTLEIQRTEQGDSAMYLCASSAGAGSSYEQYFGPGTRLTVT.

This chain links TRBV4-2 with TRBJ2-1, with 7 bases lining up with TRBD2. The length of the CDR3 is 14 residues. Germline assignment: CDR1 LGHNA and CDR2 YNFKEQ. The V and J ends lost 4 bases and 7 bases, in that order; junction bases with no gene match: 7. Here the CDR3 reads CASSREGGENEQFF. The CDR3 nucleotides read TGTGCCAGCAGCCGGGAGGGCGGGGAAAATGAGCAGTTCTTC.

V and J are TRBV6-6 and TRBJ2-1; D unclear. V gave up 2 bases and J gave up 9 bases, with 5 bases separating them. The CDR3 covers 11 residues. Looked up from germline, CDR1 is MNHNY and CDR2 is SVGAGI (reference sequence). CDR3 coding DNA: TGTGCCAGCAGTTACAAGATTGAGCAGTTCTTC. Translation: CASSYKIEQFF.

The chain couples TRBV7-2 to TRBJ2-7; the match to TRBD2 covers 7 bases. The CDR3 consists of 15 residues. The V gene end was trimmed by 3 bases and the J gene end by 0 bases; junction bases not matched to a gene: 5. From germline, CDR1 is SGHTA and CDR2 FQGNSA. The CDR3 here is CASSFSGGSSYEQYV. CDR3 DNA sequence: TGTGCCAGCAGCTTCTCCGGGGGGAGCTCCTACGAGCAGTACGTC.

This clone was picked up a small number of times. V and J are TRBV4-1 and TRBJ1-4, with D maybe TRBD1 (5 bases). The CDR3 sequence is 16 residues long. Germline values: CDR1 MGHRA, CDR2 YSYEKL. Trimming took off 4 bases at V and 0 bases at J, with 12 bases between the two ends. CDR3 nucleotides: TGCGCCAGCAGCCGCCGGGACGGAACAACTAATGAAAAACTGTTTTTT. This sequence encodes CASSRRDGTTNEKLFF.

In this sample, this clone turned up a few times. The genes are TRBV9 and TRBJ1-1; possibly TRBD1 for D (5 bases). The germline V gene encodes CDR1 SGDLS and CDR2 YYNGEE. This CDR3 has 16 residues. V was pared by 0 bases and J by 3 bases, with 15 bases between. This CDR3 is CASSVGFRGGDTEAFF. The CDR3, as DNA: TGTGCCAGCAGCGTAGGTTTTCGAGGAGGGGACACTGAAGCTTTCTTT.

This clone was detected only a few times. This chain links TRBV28 with TRBJ2-3; tentatively, D is TRBD2 (6 bases). The CDR3 extends over 16 amino acids. Germline CDR1 reads MDHEN; CDR2 reads SYDVKM. V lost 4 bases, J lost 2 bases, and 16 bases lay in between. This CDR3 is CASSSSGTGDTDTQYF. The CDR3 DNA sequence: TGTGCCAGCAGTTCATCAGGGACGGGAGACACAGATACGCAGTATTTT.

The rearrangement uses TRBV5-1 and TRBJ2-1, with TRBD2 identical over 16 bases. J gave up 2 bases and V 4 bases, and 3 bases lay outside the gene matches. CDR1 and CDR2 (germline): SGHRS, YFSETQ. This CDR3 has 17 residues. This chain's CDR3 is CASSTGTSGRAYNEQFF. The DNA of the CDR3 is TGCGCCAGCAGCACTGGGACTAGCGGGAGGGCCTACAATGAGCAGTTCTTC.

This chain joins TRBV2 and TRBJ2-1; D remains ambiguous. Trimming took 5 bases from V and 11 from J, leaving 10 bases between them. The CDR3 is 11 amino acids. Germline CDR1 SNHLY, CDR2 FYNNEI. The CDR3 nucleotides are TGTGCCAGCAGTCCAAGTGTTAAGCAGTTCTTC. Amino acid sequence: CASSPSVKQFF.

This clone was counted ten times or more. The rearrangement links TRBV7-9 to TRBJ2-2; maybe TRBD1 (6 bases). The germline CDR1 and CDR2 sequences are SEHNR and FQNEAQ (reference sequence). The V end lost 10 bases, the J end lost 3 bases, and 15 bases lay between the germline ends. This CDR3 contains 14 residues. The CDR3: CATRGTGYTGELFF. In DNA form, the CDR3 reads TGTGCCACCAGGGGCACGGGGTACACCGGGGAGCTGTTTTTT.

Only a few counts were recorded for this clone. V gene TRBV5-1 combines with J gene TRBJ2-7, with a possible D match to TRBD1 (6 bases). Germline CDR1 SGHRS, CDR2 YFSETQ. The length of the CDR3 is 13 residues. V was pared by 7 bases and J by 0 bases, with 11 bases between. CDR3 in amino acids: CASRKGDSYEQYF. The CDR3 coding sequence is TGCGCCAGCCGAAAGGGGGACTCCTACGAGCAGTACTTC. Looking up the rest from reference TRBV5-1 and TRBJ2-7 gives the full variable domain: KAGVTQTPRYLIKTRGQQVTLSCSPISGHRSVSWYQQTPGQGLQFLFEYFSETQRNKGNFPGRFSGRQFSNSRSEMNVSTLELGDSALYLCASRKGDSYEQYFGPGTRLTVT.

This rearrangement joins TRBV27 to TRBJ1-2; 7 bases are shared with TRBD1. Per the germline V gene, CDR1 is MNHEY and CDR2 is SMNVEV (reference sequence). CDR3 length equals 17 residues. J was trimmed by 6 bases and V by 5 bases; bases with no gene match: 18. This CDR3 is CASSPREVPGQKDGYTF. In DNA, the CDR3 is TGTGCCAGCAGTCCCAGAGAAGTCCCGGGACAGAAAGATGGCTACACCTTC.

The J gene is TRBJ1-2, the V gene TRBV7-2; D perhaps matches TRBD1 (6 bases). Between the trimmed V and J ends, which lost 4 bases and 4 bases, there was a span of 10 bases. Germline V gene data show CDR1 as SGHTA and CDR2 as FQGNSA. This CDR3 spans 13 amino acids. CDR3: CASSSDRSYGYTF. The CDR3 region has the DNA TGTGCCAGCAGCTCGGACAGAAGCTATGGCTACACCTTC.

The genes are TRBV5-1 and TRBJ2-1; D is undetermined. V was shortened by 4 bases and J by 8 bases, with 16 bases between the two germline ends. This CDR3 is 14 amino acids long. CDR1 and CDR2 from the germline V gene are SGHRS and YFSETQ. CDR3 DNA sequence: TGCGCCAGCAGCCAGGCCGCCCCCACCTATGAGCAGTTCTTC. This sequence encodes CASSQAAPTYEQFF.

This chain joins TRBV6-6 and TRBJ2-1; maybe TRBD2 (6 bases). The CDR3 runs to 15 residues. Germline loops: CDR1 MNHNY, CDR2 SVGAGI (reference sequence). The ends were cut back, 4 bases at V and 11 bases at J, with 21 bases in the middle. CDR3 bases: TGTGCCAGCAGTTCCGGACCGTCTTTCGGCGGGAAGCAGTTCTTC. Amino acid sequence: CASSSGPSFGGKQFF.

This rearrangement joins TRBV18 to TRBJ2-3; either TRBD1 or TRBD2 may fit D (5 bases each). The V end was cut by 2 bases, the J end by 5 bases, with 14 bases between. The germline V gene encodes CDR1 KGHSH and CDR2 LQKENI. This CDR3 contains 15 residues. The CDR3 here is CASSPVPGTQDTQYF. The CDR3 DNA reads TGTGCCAGCTCACCAGTACCTGGGACCCAAGATACGCAGTATTTT.

The V gene is TRBV13, the J gene TRBJ2-1; TRBD1 matches 9 bases. V lost 7 bases and J lost 2; bases outside the gene matches: 9. The length of the CDR3 is 16 residues. Germline lookup yields CDR1 PRHDT and CDR2 FYEKMQ (reference sequence). This CDR3 reads CASKATGTGPYNEQFF. The CDR3 nucleotides read TGTGCCAGCAAAGCCACCGGGACAGGGCCCTACAATGAGCAGTTCTTC.

This clone occurred a few times. The genes are TRBV6-5 and TRBJ1-2; no reliable D call. Trimming shortened V by 4 bases and J by 7 bases, and 10 bases separated the two germline ends. CDR3 length: 12 amino acids. Germline lookup yields CDR1 MNHEY and CDR2 SVGAGI. CDR3 sequence reads: CASSFGTGGYTF. Here the CDR3 DNA reads TGTGCCAGCAGTTTTGGCACTGGTGGCTACACCTTC.

A few counts support this clone. The chain carries TRBV14 and TRBJ1-2; no clear D. CDR3 size: 16 residues. Germline CDR1 is SGHDN and CDR2 is FVKESK. V lost 4 bases to trimming and J lost 4 bases, with 19 bases between them. This chain's CDR3 is CASSPLGPIPAYGYTF. CDR3 DNA: TGTGCCAGCAGCCCGCTAGGGCCGATACCTGCCTATGGCTACACCTTC.

This clone was observed a few times. V usage is TRBV7-8 and J usage is TRBJ2-7; 13 nucleotides line up with TRBD2. Germline V gives CDR1 SGHVS, CDR2 FQNEAQ. V gave up 4 bases and J gave up 3 bases; unmatched junction bases: 3. This CDR3 region has 15 residues. The CDR3 bases are TGTGCCAGCAGCTGGGGGACTAGCGGGAACTACGAGCAGTACTTC. Its protein is CASSWGTSGNYEQYF.

This rearrangement joins TRBV30 to TRBJ1-1; TRBD1 agrees at 9 bases. J lost 1 base, V lost 3 bases, and 3 bases had no gene match. This CDR3 has 14 amino acids. Germline loops: CDR1 GTSNPN, CDR2 SVGIG (reference sequence). The DNA for the CDR3 is TGTGCCTGGAGGGGGACAGGGCAGAACACTGAAGCTTTCTTT. It is translated as CAWRGTGQNTEAFF.

The V gene is TRBV4-3, the J gene TRBJ2-3, with D unresolved. The CDR3 runs to 15 residues. The germline V and J ends were trimmed by 2 bases and 0 bases, with 9 bases remaining between them. Per the germline V gene, CDR1 is LGHNA and CDR2 is YSLEER. Here the CDR3 reads CASSQRATSTDTQYF. The CDR3 DNA reads as TGCGCCAGCAGCCAAAGGGCTACTAGCACAGATACGCAGTATTTT.

CDR3 nucleotide sequence: TGTGCCAGCAGCGGCAGGGGTTTGAACACTGAAGCTTTCTTT. It codes for CASSGRGLNTEAFF. V and J are TRBV7-9 and TRBJ1-1; a weak D match, TRBD1 (6 bases). Germline V lookup: CDR1 SEHNR, CDR2 FQNEAQ (reference sequence). The V and J ends lost 5 bases and 0 bases respectively, with 10 bases between them. The CDR3 extends over 14 amino acids.

This clone has a count of ten or more. V gene TRBV29-1 combines with J gene TRBJ2-7; no clear D. The CDR3 has 11 amino acids. Per germline, CDR1 SQVTM and CDR2 ANQGSEA. V was trimmed by 7 bases and J by 5 bases, leaving 12 bases between them. CDR3 sequence reads: CSGRRGDEQYF. As DNA, the CDR3 is TGCAGCGGACGAAGAGGTGACGAGCAGTACTTC.

The chain links TRBV6-1 to TRBJ1-1; 8 nucleotides line up with TRBD1. CDR1 and CDR2 from the germline V gene are MNHNS and SASEGT. V dropped 8 bases and J dropped 3; count of bases not matched to a gene: 8. CDR3 size: 14 residues. CDR3 sequence: CASHPDRGDTEAFF. The DNA for the CDR3 is TGTGCCAGCCATCCCGACAGGGGTGACACTGAAGCTTTCTTT.

This clone was observed a handful of times. Different DNA sequences within this sample yield the same CDR3. This chain connects TRBV9 to TRBJ2-3, with D unclear. CDR3 size: 13 residues. V shed 0 bases and J shed 3 bases, with 5 bases lying between them. The V gene's germline CDR1 is SGDLS and CDR2 YYNGEE. The CDR3: CASSVGNTDTQYF. CDR3 in DNA: TGTGCCAGCAGCGTAGGGAATACAGATACGCAGTATTTT. The full variable domain, with the rest looked up from reference TRBV9 and TRBJ2-3, is DSGVTQTPKHLITATGQRVTLRCSPRSGDLSVYWYQQSLDQGLQFLIQYYNGEERAKGNILERFSAQQFPDLHSELNLSSLELGDSALYFCASSVGNTDTQYFGPGTRLTVL.

The chain's CDR3 is CASGLVPKQYV. For the CDR3, the DNA is TGTGCTAGTGGTTTGGTACCTAAGCAGTACGTC. This rearrangement joins TRBV12-5 to TRBJ2-7; D is unresolved. V shed 0 bases and J shed 8 bases, with 5 bases lying between them. This CDR3 is built from 11 residues. Germline loops: CDR1 LGHNT, CDR2 FRNRAP.

Many counts were recorded for this clone. The chain couples TRBV7-2 to TRBJ2-3, with 7 bases identical to TRBD1. Germline V CDR1 and CDR2: SGHTA, FQGNSA. CDR3 length: 14 residues. With V trimmed by 4 bases and J by 6 bases, 7 bases remained unmatched. As DNA, the CDR3 is TGTGCCAGCAGCTCGGGACAGCCAGTGGATACGCAGTATTTT. This gives the protein CASSSGQPVDTQYF.